This TCR beta chain was recovered during a study of blood T cells in healthy people across ages. Alongside a J-beta primer mix, a sample-barcoded 5' primer served in a second PCR lasting about 6 to 12 cycles. TCRdb re-analysed the 5' RACE reads in MiXCR, keeping a single row per CDR3 protein. The repertoire includes over a million distinct CDR3 sequences, approximately 63% of them detected once, and approximately 7% sits in the top ten. Findings and limits, study-wide: Per million T cells, TCR beta diversity dropped roughly linearly as age increased. PBMCs went unsorted, and a conclusive naive versus antigen-experienced comparison was therefore prevented.

Germline CDR1 is DFQATT and CDR2 is SNEGSKA (reference sequence). V lost 6 bases, J lost 1 base, and 11 bases lay in between. The CDR3 length is 13 residues. As to this clonotype: Its antigen is undetermined.

V and J are TRBV20-1 and TRBJ2-3; D is undetermined. This TCR was sampled from a young man in good health. Sequencing input: blood. In nucleotides, the CDR3 is TGCAGTGCCCCTGGAAGGGGCACAGATACGCAGTATTTT. This translates into CSAPGRGTDTQYF.